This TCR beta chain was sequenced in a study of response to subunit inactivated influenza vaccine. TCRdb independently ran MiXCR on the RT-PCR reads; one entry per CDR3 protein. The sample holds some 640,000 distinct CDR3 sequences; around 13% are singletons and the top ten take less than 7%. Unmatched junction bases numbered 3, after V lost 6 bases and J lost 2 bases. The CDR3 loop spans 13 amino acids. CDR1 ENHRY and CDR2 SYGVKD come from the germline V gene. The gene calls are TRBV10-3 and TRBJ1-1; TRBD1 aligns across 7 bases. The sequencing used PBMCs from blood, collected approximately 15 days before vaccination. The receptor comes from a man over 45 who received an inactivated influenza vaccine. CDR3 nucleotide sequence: TGTGCCATCAGCACAGGGGCTAACACTGAAGCTTTCTTT. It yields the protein CAISTGANTEAFF.